This note documents a single T cell receptor (beta chain) sequence. Antigen specificity is unknown. This sample is drawn from a study of immune cell composition in non-small cell lung cancer. Study results and limitations: 60% to 75% of squamous and about 31% of adenocarcinoma cases had tumour-associated clones >0.5%.

Clones were sequenced by immunoSEQ multiplex PCR, and TCRdb holds only the in-frame ones, with some missing. Among about 6,000 clones listed, 71% were seen once. Trimming pared 7 bases from V and 3 bases from J, leaving 7 bases between. The CDR3 has 11 amino acids. CDR1 is SGHDT and CDR2 is YYEEEE in the germline V gene. Normal lung sampling was at least 3 cm from the tumour, as distant as possible. Template was genomic DNA from frozen, unsorted single-cell suspensions. The chain employs TRBV5-6 and TRBJ1-2; the D is unclear. The receptor comes from a human donor with non-small cell lung cancer. The material sequenced was non-adjacent lung tissue. The chain's CDR3 is CASGQYYGYTF. CDR3 DNA sequence: TGTGCCAGCGGGCAGTACTATGGCTACACCTTC.